The T cell receptor (beta chain) described here comes from a study of T cell responses to AZD1222 COVID-19 vaccine. Some clones are missing from TCRdb's copy, which holds only in-frame ones; the method was immunoSEQ multiplex PCR. Here the sample spans about 79,000 clones, just over 90% being singletons. Germline V lookup: CDR1 SGDLS, CDR2 YYNGEE. V was trimmed by 0 bases and J by 5 bases, leaving 11 bases between them. The CDR3 sequence is 14 residues long. The input for sequencing was peripheral blood, taken on day 0 of MenACWY control vaccination. The J gene is TRBJ1-2, the V gene TRBV9; tentative D call: TRBD1 (6 bases). The receptor's source is an adult in good health. The CDR3 here is CASSVAEGGYGYTF. The CDR3 nucleotides read TGTGCCAGCAGCGTAGCCGAAGGGGGGTATGGCTACACCTTC.